This TCR beta chain came from a study of blood T cell repertoires in COVID-19. About the study: COVID-19 samples, acute and convalescent, were from the United States, Italy and Spain. PBMCs, B-cell-depleted T cells, or T cells provided the cDNA or gDNA that made up the material.

Germline V CDR1 and CDR2: SQVTM, ANQGSEA. V shed 7 bases and J shed 5 bases, with 18 bases lying between them. The CDR3 is 14 residues long. Measured with immunoSEQ multiplex PCR; TCRdb has only the in-frame clones, and not every one. Among 95,000 to 110,000 clones listed, 88% were seen once. The V and J genes are TRBV29-1 and TRBJ2-1, with TRBD2 as a possible D gene (6 bases). The sequenced sample was peripheral blood. This sequence was found in a man in his forties or fifties with active or convalescent COVID-19. CDR3 DNA sequence: TGCAGCGCTCCAGGTCGGGGGTTTGACAATGAGCAGTTCTTC. Translation: CSAPGRGFDNEQFF.